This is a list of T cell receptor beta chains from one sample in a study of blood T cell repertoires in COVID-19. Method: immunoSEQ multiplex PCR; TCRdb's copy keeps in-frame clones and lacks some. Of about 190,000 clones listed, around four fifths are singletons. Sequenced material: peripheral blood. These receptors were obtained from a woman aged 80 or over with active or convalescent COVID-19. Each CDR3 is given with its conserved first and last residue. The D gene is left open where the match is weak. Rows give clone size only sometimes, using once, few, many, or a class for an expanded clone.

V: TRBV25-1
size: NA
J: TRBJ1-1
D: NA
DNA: TGTGCCAGCAGTGATATGCTCCTAGTCTTT
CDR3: CASSDMLLVF

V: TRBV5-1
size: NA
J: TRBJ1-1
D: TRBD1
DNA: TGCGCCAGCAGCTCTAAGATGACAGGGGACACTGAAGCTTTCTTT
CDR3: CASSSKMTGDTEAFF

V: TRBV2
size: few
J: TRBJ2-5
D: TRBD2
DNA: TGTGCCAGCAGTCGCGGGGGGGCTCAAGAGACCCAGTACTTC
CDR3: CASSRGGAQETQYF

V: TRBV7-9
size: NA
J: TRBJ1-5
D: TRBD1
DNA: TGTGCCCTTGGGACAGGGTACCAGCCCCAGCATTTT
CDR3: CALGTGYQPQHF

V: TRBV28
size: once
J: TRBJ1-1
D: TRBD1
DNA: TGTGCCAGCAGTCTTAGACAGGGACTCGAAGCTTTCTTT
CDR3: CASSLRQGLEAFF

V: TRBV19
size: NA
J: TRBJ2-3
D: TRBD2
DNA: TGTGCCAGTAGTATCCCCCTAGCGGGGGGGCCCGGTACGCAGTATTTT
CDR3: CASSIPLAGGPGTQYF

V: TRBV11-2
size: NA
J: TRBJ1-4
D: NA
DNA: TGTGCCAGCAGCTTGGCGGGACTAGAGGGAAAACTGTTTTTT
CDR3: CASSLAGLEGKLFF

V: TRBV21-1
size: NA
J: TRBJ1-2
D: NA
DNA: TGTGCCAGCAGGCACCGGGACAGGGCCACCCTTAACTATGGCTACACCTTC
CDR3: CASRHRDRATLNYGYTF

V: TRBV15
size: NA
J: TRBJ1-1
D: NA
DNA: TGTGCCACCAGCAGATCACAGGGCACTGAAGCTTTCTTT
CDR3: CATSRSQGTEAFF

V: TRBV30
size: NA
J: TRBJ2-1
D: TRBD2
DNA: TGTGCCTGGACTAGCGGGGTAACCCTTTACAATGAGCAGTTCTTC
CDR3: CAWTSGVTLYNEQFF

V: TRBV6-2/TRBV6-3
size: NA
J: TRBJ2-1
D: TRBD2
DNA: TGTGCCAGCAGTAGAGCCGGGACTAGCTCCTACAATGAGCAGTTCTTC
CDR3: CASSRAGTSSYNEQFF

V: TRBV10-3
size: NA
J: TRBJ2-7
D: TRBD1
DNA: TGTGCCATCAGTGCGGGTGGGACAGCAACCCCATACGAGCAGTACTTC
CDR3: CAISAGGTATPYEQYF

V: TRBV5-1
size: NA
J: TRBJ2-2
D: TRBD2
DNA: TGCGCCAGCAGCTTGGGGACTAGTAACACCGGGGAGCTGTTTTTT
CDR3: CASSLGTSNTGELFF

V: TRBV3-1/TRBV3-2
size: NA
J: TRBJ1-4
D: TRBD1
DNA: TGTGCCAGCCGACAGGGGCTAACTAATGAAAAACTGTTTTTT
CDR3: CASRQGLTNEKLFF

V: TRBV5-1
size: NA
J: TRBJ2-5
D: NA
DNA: TGCGCCAGCGGACGGGGGTCAGAGACCCAGTACTTC
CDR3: CASGRGSETQYF

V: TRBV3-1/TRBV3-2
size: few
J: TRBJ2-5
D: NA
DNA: TGTGCCAGCAGCCCGCTTGGAGCGGGCCAAGAGACCCAGTACTTC
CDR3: CASSPLGAGQETQYF

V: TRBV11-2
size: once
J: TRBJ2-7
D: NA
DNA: TGTGCCAGCAGCTCCCCAACCTACGAGCAGTACTTC
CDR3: CASSSPTYEQYF

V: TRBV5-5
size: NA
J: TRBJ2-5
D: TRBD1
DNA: TGTGCCAGCAGCCGCCAGGGACAGGGCAGCGAGACCCAGTACTTC
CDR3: CASSRQGQGSETQYF

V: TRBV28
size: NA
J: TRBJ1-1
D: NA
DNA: TGTGCCAGCAGTTTCCGTGGGGGGACTGAAGCTTTCTTT
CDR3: CASSFRGGTEAFF

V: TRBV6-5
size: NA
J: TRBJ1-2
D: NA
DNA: TGTGCCAGCAGTTACTCGGAGGGGACCAACTTCGACTACACCTTC
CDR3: CASSYSEGTNFDYTF

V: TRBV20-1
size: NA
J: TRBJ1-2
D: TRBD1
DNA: TGCAGTGCAAAACAGGGGGATGGCTACACCTTC
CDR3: CSAKQGDGYTF

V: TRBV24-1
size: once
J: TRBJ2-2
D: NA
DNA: TGTGCCACCAGTGATTGGGAGCTTAACACCGGGGAGCTGTTTTTT
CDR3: CATSDWELNTGELFF

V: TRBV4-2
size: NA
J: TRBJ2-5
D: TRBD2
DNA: TGTGCCAGCAGCCAGTCGATCGGGGGGGGGCAAGAGACCCAGTACTTC
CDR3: CASSQSIGGGQETQYF

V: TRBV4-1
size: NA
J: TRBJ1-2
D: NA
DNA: TGCGCCAGCAGCCAACGAGAAAACTATGGCTACACCTTC
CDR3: CASSQRENYGYTF

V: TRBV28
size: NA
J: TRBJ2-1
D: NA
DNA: TGTGCCGCCGGGGTTCCTAGCTCCAATGAGCAGTTCTTC
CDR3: CAAGVPSSNEQFF

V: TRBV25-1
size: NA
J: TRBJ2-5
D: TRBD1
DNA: TGTGCCAGCAGTGAACCCAGGGGGCCCGGAGAGACCCAGTACTTC
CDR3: CASSEPRGPGETQYF

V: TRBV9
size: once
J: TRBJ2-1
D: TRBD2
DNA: TGTGCCAGCAGCGTAGTGGCTAGCGGGGGGGCTAGGGAGCAGTTCTTC
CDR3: CASSVVASGGAREQFF

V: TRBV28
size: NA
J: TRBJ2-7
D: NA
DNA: TGTGCCACCAGACTGCGACCCGGGGAAGCCTACGAGCAGTACTTC
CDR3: CATRLRPGEAYEQYF

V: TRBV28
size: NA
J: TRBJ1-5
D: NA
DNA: TGTGCCAGCAGTTTATCAGATAGCAATCAGCCCCAGCATTTT
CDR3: CASSLSDSNQPQHF

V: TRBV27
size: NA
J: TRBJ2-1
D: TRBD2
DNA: TGTGCCAGCAGTTCCTCGACTAGCGGGGGCCCTATGCAGTTCTTC
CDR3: CASSSSTSGGPMQFF

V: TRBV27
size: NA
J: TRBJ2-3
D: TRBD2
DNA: TGTGCCAGCAGTCGCGGACTAGCGGCAGATACGCAGTATTTT
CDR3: CASSRGLAADTQYF

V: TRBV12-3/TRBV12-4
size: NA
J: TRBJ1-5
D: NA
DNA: TGTGCCAGCAGTTTACAGGGCAATCAGCCCCAGCATTTT
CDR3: CASSLQGNQPQHF

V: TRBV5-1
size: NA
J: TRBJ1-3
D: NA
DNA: TGCGCCAGCAGCTTGAGTTCGGCGGGCAGGGGTGGAAACACCATATATTTT
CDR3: CASSLSSAGRGGNTIYF

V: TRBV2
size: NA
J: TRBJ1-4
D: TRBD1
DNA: TGTGCCAGCAGCCAAGACCGGGACAGGGTTGGTTTT
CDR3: CASSQDRDRVGF

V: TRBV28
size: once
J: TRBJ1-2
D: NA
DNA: TGTGCCAGCAGTACCTACAGGGTGGGAGGCTACACCTTC
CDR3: CASSTYRVGGYTF

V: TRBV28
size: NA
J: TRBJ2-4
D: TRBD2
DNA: TGTGCCAGCAACGGAGCGGGGGGGGTATCCAAAAACATTCAGTACTTC
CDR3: CASNGAGGVSKNIQYF

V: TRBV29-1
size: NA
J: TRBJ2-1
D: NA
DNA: TGCAGCGTTGATTTGTTTCAGGGCAATGAGCAGTTCTTC
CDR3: CSVDLFQGNEQFF

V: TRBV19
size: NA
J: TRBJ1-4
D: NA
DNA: TGTGCCAGTAGTAGGGGGCCCAGTGAAAAACTGTTTTTT
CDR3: CASSRGPSEKLFF

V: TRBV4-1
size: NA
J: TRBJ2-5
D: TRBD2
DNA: TGCGCCAGCAGCCAGGTAGCGGGGGGTCTAGAGACCCAGTACTTC
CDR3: CASSQVAGGLETQYF